Listed below are T cell receptor beta chains from one sample, sequenced in a study of blood T cell repertoires in COVID-19. Libraries were prepared by immunoSEQ multiplex PCR; TCRdb keeps only in-frame clonotypes and omits some of them. The table shows about 180,000 clones, with 60% to 80% occurring only once. Sequencing was done on a sample of peripheral blood. These receptors originate from a woman in her seventies with acute or convalescent COVID-19. Each CDR3 is given with its conserved first and last residue. The D gene is left open where the match is weak. Only some rows state a clone size, as once, few, many or a class for expanded clones.

D,J,size,V,DNA,CDR3
-,TRBJ2-7,-,TRBV2,TGTGCCAGCAGTGGGCAGGCGCGAACCTACGAGCAGTACTTC,CASSGQARTYEQYF
-,TRBJ1-6,-,TRBV4-2,TGTGCCAGCAGCCAAGAAATACCCAGAAGCTCCTATAATTCACCCCTCCACTTT,CASSQEIPRSSYNSPLHF
-,TRBJ1-5,-,TRBV10-3,TGTGCCATCAGCGCGGGTCAAAACAATCAGCCCCAGCATTTT,CAISAGQNNQPQHF
-,TRBJ2-3,-,TRBV7-9,TGTGCCAGCAGTTGGGGGCGAGATACGCAGTATTTT,CASSWGRDTQYF
-,TRBJ1-4,once,TRBV7-2,TGTGCCAGCAGCGTCGAGATCCGGGGTGAAAAACTGTTTTTT,CASSVEIRGEKLFF
TRBD1,TRBJ1-4,-,TRBV28,TGTGCCAGCGGACAGGGGAATGAAAAACTGTTTTTT,CASGQGNEKLFF
-,TRBJ2-7,-,TRBV5-4,TGTGCCAGCAGACAGGACTACCACGAGCAGTACTTC,CASRQDYHEQYF
-,TRBJ2-3,-,TRBV5-1,TGCGCCAGCAGCTTGGAGGGGATGGCAGATACGCAGTATTTT,CASSLEGMADTQYF
-,TRBJ1-5,-,TRBV19,TGTGCCAGTAGTATAGAGGAAGGCAGGCAGCCCCAGCATTTT,CASSIEEGRQPQHF
-,TRBJ2-3,-,TRBV29-1,TGCAGCGTTGAAACGAGTTTCAGGAACACAGATACGCAGTATTTT,CSVETSFRNTDTQYF
-,TRBJ2-7,-,TRBV20-1,TGCAGTGCTAGTAGCGCCCTTTCTTTCTACGAGCAGTACTTC,CSASSALSFYEQYF
-,TRBJ2-3,-,TRBV6-5,TGTGCCAGCAGCCAGTCCCGGCTAGCCGCAGATACGCAGTATTTT,CASSQSRLAADTQYF
TRBD1,TRBJ2-3,-,TRBV7-3,TGTGCCAGCAGCTTAAGAAGGTTCCAGGGGGCCGGCACAGATACGCAGTATTTT,CASSLRRFQGAGTDTQYF
TRBD2,TRBJ2-3,few,TRBV3-1/TRBV3-2,TGTGCCAGCAGCCCACTAGCGGGAGGGTTCACAGATACGCAGTATTTT,CASSPLAGGFTDTQYF
-,TRBJ2-2,-,TRBV3-1/TRBV3-2,TGTGCCAGCAGCCAAACGGCGCGGAGCGGCGGGGAGCTGTTTTTT,CASSQTARSGGELFF
TRBD2,TRBJ2-5,-,TRBV10-3,TGTGCCATCAGTGAGTCTGGGGGAGGGCCTTCAGAGACCCAGTACTTC,CAISESGGGPSETQYF
TRBD2,TRBJ2-7,-,TRBV5-1,TGCGCCAGCAGCCCCGGGAGGGAAGGAGGTAACTACGAGCAGTACTTC,CASSPGREGGNYEQYF
-,TRBJ1-6,-,TRBV2,TGTGCCAGCGCAGGACTTCACAATAATTCACCCCTCCACTTT,CASAGLHNNSPLHF
-,TRBJ1-4,-,TRBV4-2,TGTGCCAGCAGCCAAGGCGTAGGGGCGGATGGTGAAAAACTGTTTTTT,CASSQGVGADGEKLFF